This TCR beta chain is from a study of cytomegalovirus exposure and HLA in healthy donors. Study-wide results and caveats: Several of the most significant clusters were apparently associated with common viral pathogens in a later analysis. Relative to equally common others, HLA-associated TCR beta chains showed greater clonal expansion in a later analysis. In a later analysis, across HLA loci, associated TCR counts were highest for DRB1, lowest for HLA-C.

This clone was seen a single time. What it binds is not known. Primers: 60 Vbeta forward and 13 Jbeta reverse. Per the original data handling: Among the unique TCR beta chains that a later analysis counted, about 79 million in all, about 11 million were shared. Generated by immunoSEQ multiplex PCR, the TCRdb table keeps only in-frame clones and is missing some. V, J and clone size are taken as reported in that table, and D and trimming were inferred from the DNA itself. The data show some 99,000 clones, roughly 76% seen once. The source is a female donor in good health and CMV-seronegative. The sequenced sample consisted of PBMCs.

As DNA, the CDR3 is TGCGCCAGCAGTGATAGAAGCGCGAACACTGAAGCTTTCTTT. Amino acid sequence: CASSDRSANTEAFF. The rearrangement uses TRBV10-2 and TRBJ1-1; D not certain. Germline CDR1 WSHSY, CDR2 SAAADI. V was shortened by 3 bases and J by 1 base, with 9 bases between the two germline ends. The CDR3 has 14 amino acids.